A selection of T cell receptor beta chains follows, all from one sample in a study of shared clonotypes between healthy human individuals. Using immunoSEQ multiplex PCR, the repertoire was profiled, and TCRdb retains in-frame clones only, with some absent. The sample consists of about 2 million clones, roughly 94% of them appearing once. Sequencing used naive CD8+ T cells sorted from blood. Every receptor here comes from a man aged 18 to 29 in good health. CDR3s include the opening cysteine and the closing phenylalanine or tryptophan. The order of the fields is clone size, D gene, J gene, V gene, CDR3 protein, CDR3 DNA. D genes are given only for firm matches. Clone size is given for some rows only: seen once, a few or many times, or a class if the clone is expanded.

NA,NA,TRBJ1-1,TRBV6-6,CASSPKGYTEAFF,TGTGCCAGCAGTCCCAAGGGCTACACTGAAGCTTTCTTT
once,TRBD1,TRBJ2-3,TRBV9,CASSAPRDREQKDTQYF,TGTGCCAGCAGCGCCCCCAGGGACAGGGAGCAGAAAGATACGCAGTATTTT
once,TRBD1,TRBJ2-3,TRBV5-1,CASSHDADRGTDTQYF,TGCGCCAGCAGCCATGACGCGGACAGGGGGACAGATACGCAGTATTTT
NA,TRBD2,TRBJ2-1,TRBV6-5,CASSALAGGREEQFF,TGTGCCAGCAGCGCTCTAGCGGGGGGGCGAGAGGAGCAGTTCTTC
NA,TRBD1,TRBJ2-7,TRBV7-9,CASSPGTAFYEQYF,TGTGCCAGCAGCCCCGGGACAGCTTTCTACGAGCAGTACTTC
NA,NA,TRBJ2-5,TRBV4-3,CASSQVAAGGYQETQYF,TGCGCCAGCAGCCAAGTAGCAGCTGGGGGGTACCAAGAGACCCAGTACTTC
NA,TRBD1,TRBJ2-3,TRBV9,CASSPPGQGAPDTQYF,TGTGCCAGCAGCCCCCCCGGGCAGGGGGCCCCAGATACGCAGTATTTT
once,NA,TRBJ2-7,TRBV27,CASSPSLGPRGHEQYF,TGTGCCAGCAGCCCCTCCCTGGGACCCCGGGGCCACGAGCAGTACTTC
NA,NA,TRBJ1-3,TRBV10-2,CASSYGAPVDTIYF,TGCGCCAGCAGTTATGGGGCCCCGGTGGACACCATATATTTT
NA,NA,TRBJ2-5,TRBV2,CASSAGAGETQYF,TGTGCCAGCAGTGCGGGGGCGGGGGAGACCCAGTACTTC
NA,TRBD2,TRBJ2-3,TRBV9,CASSVGVSGSTDTQYF,TGTGCCAGCAGCGTAGGCGTTAGCGGGAGCACAGATACGCAGTATTTT
NA,TRBD2,TRBJ2-3,TRBV28,CASSLVGSGGVRDTQYF,TGTGCCAGCAGTTTAGTAGGTAGCGGGGGGGTTAGAGATACGCAGTATTTT
NA,TRBD2,TRBJ2-7,TRBV11-2,CASSLDSWASGYEQYF,TGTGCCAGCAGCTTAGACTCTTGGGCTAGCGGGTACGAGCAGTACTTC
NA,NA,TRBJ2-1,TRBV29-1,CSVVTPTYNEQFF,TGCAGCGTTGTAACACCCACCTACAATGAGCAGTTCTTC
NA,TRBD1,TRBJ2-7,TRBV30,CAWGYGQGRIGNEQYF,TGTGCCTGGGGGTACGGACAGGGGAGAATCGGAAACGAGCAGTACTTC
NA,NA,TRBJ2-5,TRBV2,CASSEDGVQETQYF,TGTGCCAGCAGTGAGGACGGTGTCCAAGAGACCCAGTACTTC
few,TRBD1,TRBJ2-7,TRBV5-1,CASSLEGTAIEQYF,TGCGCCAGCAGCTTGGAAGGGACAGCCATCGAGCAGTACTTC
NA,TRBD2,TRBJ2-1,TRBV7-2,CASSLETSGGYEQFF,TGTGCCAGCAGCTTAGAGACTAGCGGGGGGTATGAGCAGTTCTTC
NA,TRBD1,TRBJ1-4,TRBV7-8,CASSSDRQTSWEKLFF,TGTGCCAGCAGCTCGGACAGGCAAACGTCGTGGGAAAAACTGTTTTTT
NA,TRBD1,TRBJ1-2,TRBV4-1,CASSQSLQGGYTF,TGCGCCAGCAGCCAATCTCTACAGGGGGGCTACACCTTC
NA,TRBD2,TRBJ2-3,TRBV7-2,CASSPGTTSTDTQYF,TGTGCCAGCAGCCCGGGGACTACCAGCACAGATACGCAGTATTTT
NA,NA,TRBJ2-5,TRBV5-1,CASSSQPEETQYF,TGCGCCAGCAGCTCCCAGCCTGAAGAGACCCAGTACTTC
few,TRBD1,TRBJ1-2,TRBV18,CASSLGGTAFYGYTF,TGTGCCAGCTCACTCGGGGGGACAGCTTTCTATGGCTACACCTTC
NA,NA,TRBJ2-7,TRBV9,CASSATGLSEQYF,TGTGCCAGCTCAGCCACCGGGCTTAGCGAGCAGTACTTC
NA,NA,TRBJ2-7,TRBV7-9,CASRHDPYYEQYF,TGTGCCAGCAGGCACGACCCCTACTACGAGCAGTACTTC
NA,NA,TRBJ2-6,TRBV28,CASSLFGANVLTF,TGTGCCAGCAGTTTATTTGGGGCCAACGTCCTGACTTTC
NA,TRBD1,TRBJ2-2,TRBV6-5,CASSPGQGNTGELFF,TGTGCCAGCAGTCCGGGACAGGGGAACACCGGGGAGCTGTTTTTT
NA,NA,TRBJ1-3,TRBV28,CASAPDLLDSGNTIYF,TGTGCCAGCGCCCCCGACCTCCTCGACTCTGGAAACACCATATATTTT
once,NA,TRBJ1-1,TRBV7-6,CASSSTPSSMNTEAFF,TGTGCCAGCAGCTCGACCCCGAGCAGCATGAACACTGAAGCTTTCTTT
NA,NA,TRBJ2-3,TRBV4-3,CASSQVGSDTQYF,TGCGCCAGCAGCCAAGTGGGGTCAGATACGCAGTATTTT
few,NA,TRBJ1-2,TRBV25-1,CASSDLGIGYTF,TGTGCCAGCAGTGATCTGGGCATTGGCTACACCTTC
NA,NA,TRBJ1-3,TRBV6-5,CASSLHEAGNTIYF,TGTGCCAGCAGCCTCCATGAGGCTGGAAACACCATATATTTT
NA,NA,TRBJ2-1,TRBV6-5,CASSLEGTYYNEQFF,TGTGCCAGCAGCCTAGAAGGGACGTATTACAATGAGCAGTTCTTC
NA,TRBD1,TRBJ2-3,TRBV25-1,CASTLTGSEQYF,TGTGCCAGCACCTTGACAGGGTCGGAGCAGTATTTT
NA,NA,TRBJ1-2,TRBV5-1,CASSSGQIYGYTF,TGCGCCAGCAGCTCCGGACAGATCTATGGCTACACCTTC
once,TRBD1,TRBJ2-7,TRBV5-5,CASSVIQGARYEQYF,TGTGCCAGCAGCGTAATACAGGGGGCGAGGTACGAGCAGTACTTC
NA,NA,TRBJ2-7,TRBV10-3,CAISDKRGIHYEQYF,TGTGCCATCAGTGATAAACGGGGGATCCACTACGAGCAGTACTTC
few,TRBD2,TRBJ2-7,TRBV5-6,CASSQGGGTYEQYF,TGTGCCAGCAGCCAAGGCGGGGGTACCTACGAGCAGTACTTC
NA,TRBD2,TRBJ2-7,TRBV5-4,CASSLGLAGGLGEQYF,TGTGCCAGCAGCTTGGGGTTAGCGGGGGGCCTGGGCGAGCAGTACTTC
NA,NA,TRBJ2-5,TRBV9,CASSTPKGGEFQETQYF,TGTGCCAGCAGCACCCCTAAGGGGGGCGAGTTCCAAGAGACCCAGTACTTC
NA,NA,TRBJ2-3,TRBV5-1,CASSLAEQSTDTQYF,TGCGCCAGCAGCTTGGCCGAACAGAGCACAGATACGCAGTATTTT
NA,NA,TRBJ2-5,TRBV5-6,CASSLELARGVETQYF,TGTGCCAGCAGCTTGGAGCTAGCGCGTGGGGTAGAGACCCAGTACTTC
NA,TRBD1,TRBJ1-6,TRBV19,CASSISTPGQGGSPLHF,TGTGCCAGTAGTATCTCTACCCCGGGACAGGGAGGCTCACCCCTCCACTTT
NA,TRBD1,TRBJ2-5,TRBV10-3,CAISERDRFVQETQYF,TGTGCCATCAGTGAAAGGGACAGGTTCGTCCAAGAGACCCAGTACTTC
NA,TRBD2,TRBJ2-3,TRBV30,CAWSRLAGPQDTQYF,TGTGCCTGGAGTAGGCTAGCGGGGCCTCAAGATACGCAGTATTTT
NA,NA,TRBJ2-7,TRBV4-3,CASSQDWEADEQYF,TGCGCCAGCAGCCAAGATTGGGAAGCGGACGAGCAGTACTTC
NA,TRBD1,TRBJ1-4,TRBV27,CASSFSGTGINEKLFF,TGTGCCAGCAGTTTCTCCGGGACAGGGATTAATGAAAAACTGTTTTTT
few,NA,TRBJ1-2,TRBV5-6,CASSLSYGYTF,TGTGCCAGCAGCCTAAGCTATGGCTACACCTTC
NA,NA,TRBJ1-3,TRBV4-1,CASSPTATSGNTIYF,TGCGCCAGCAGCCCTACAGCGACCTCTGGAAACACCATATATTTT
NA,NA,TRBJ2-3,TRBV11-2,CASSFLSYSTDTQYF,TGTGCCAGCAGCTTTCTTTCTTATAGCACAGATACGCAGTATTTT
NA,NA,TRBJ2-3,TRBV5-1,CASSSKGIGHIITDTQYF,TGCGCCAGCAGCTCCAAGGGGATTGGACATATAATCACAGATACGCAGTATTTT
NA,NA,TRBJ2-5,TRBV2,CASIKELAQETQYF,TGTGCCAGCATAAAGGAACTAGCCCAAGAGACCCAGTACTTC
NA,NA,TRBJ1-2,TRBV9,CASSANREEANYGYTF,TGTGCCAGCAGCGCCAACAGGGAAGAGGCTAACTATGGCTACACCTTC
NA,NA,TRBJ2-5,TRBV6-5,CASSYSPEQETQYF,TGTGCCAGCAGTTACTCTCCAGAACAAGAGACCCAGTACTTC
NA,NA,TRBJ2-3,TRBV11-2,CASSRPWEEATDTQYF,TGTGCCAGCAGCCGGCCCTGGGAGGAGGCCACAGATACGCAGTATTTT
NA,NA,TRBJ2-2,TRBV2,CASSDPPVSGQSPGDTGELFF,TGTGCCAGCAGTGACCCACCCGTTAGCGGCCAATCTCCCGGAGACACCGGGGAGCTGTTTTTT